This T cell receptor (beta chain) was recovered during a study of shared clonotypes between healthy human individuals. Genomic DNA of unsorted samples came from about 100 million PBMCs. This clone was seen more than once but under ten times. Antigen unknown. Other nucleotide sequences in the sample specify the same CDR3. Germline V gene sequence: CDR1 MDHEN, CDR2 SYDVKM. The germline V and J ends were trimmed by 4 bases and 6 bases, with 3 bases remaining between them. CDR3 length: 10 amino acids. This was a deep-level run. The repertoire was sequenced with immunoSEQ multiplex PCR; TCRdb's copy has only in-frame clones and lacks some. Of hundreds of thousands of clones in the sample, around 75% were seen once. Regarding the study as a whole: Tissues were not sampled, only blood, and their repertoires likely differ. Among donors, the sharing of clonotypes was expected to be influenced by sequencing depth.

The source of this sequence is a woman aged 40 to 55 in good health. Some clones in this sample may be carry-over from other donors' samples. Sequenced sample: PBMCs. The chain couples TRBV28 to TRBJ1-2, with D hard to call. The CDR3 region is CASSSDGYTF. The CDR3 region has the DNA TGTGCCAGCAGTTCGGATGGCTACACCTTC.